These 12 T cell receptor beta chains originate from one sample sequenced in a study of T cells in Graves' hyperthyroidism and ophthalmopathy. Amplified TCR beta CDR3 regions derived from RNA transcripts. A set of HTBI primers served as the primers for a first-round RT-PCR of the TCR CDR3. TCRdb recomputed calls from the multiplex PCR reads with MiXCR, one row per CDR3 protein. The sample holds about 300,000 distinct CDR3 sequences; around 15% are singletons and the top ten take 7.9%. The sequenced material came from blood. These receptors came from a middle-aged woman with Graves' hyperthyroidism.

This clonotype was detected many times. The V gene is TRBV12-3 or TRBV12-4, the J gene TRBJ1-1; 7 bases align to TRBD1. The CDR3 runs to 13 residues. Losses at the gene ends were 6 bases for V and 0 bases for J; bases not matched to a gene: 1. This CDR3 is CASRGQLNTEAFF. DNA of the CDR3: TGTGCCAGCAGGGGACAGCTGAACACTGAAGCTTTCTTT.

The CDR3 sequence is CASRPGGQDTGELFF. In DNA, the CDR3 is TGTGCCAGCAGACCGGGGGGGCAGGACACCGGGGAGCTGTTTTTT. The chain employs TRBV25-1 and TRBJ2-2; 8 nucleotides line up with TRBD2. The CDR3 has 15 amino acids. With 6 bases clipped from V and 3 bases from J, the junction kept 6 bases outside the gene matches. CDR1 is MGHDK, CDR2 SYGVNS, per germline.

A word on this clonotype: One junction end disagrees with the germline gene, perhaps due to a read error. V is TRBV18 and J is TRBJ1-2; D remains unclear. Germline V gives CDR1 KGHSH, CDR2 LQKENI. The CDR3 consists of 13 residues. The CDR3 sequence is CTSSSELNYGYTF. The CDR3, as DNA: TGTACCAGTTCCTCGGAGCTGAACTATGGCTACACCTTC.

This clonotype was seen only a few times. The CDR3 sequence is CATSRDSFRGSGYEQYF. DNA for the CDR3: TGTGCCACCAGCAGAGATTCTTTTAGAGGGAGTGGCTACGAGCAGTACTTC. This sequence joins TRBV15 and TRBJ2-7; possible D gene TRBD2, 5 bases. V lost 0 bases, J lost 3 bases, and 18 bases lay in between. The V gene's germline CDR1 is LNHNV and CDR2 YYDKDF (reference sequence). This CDR3 is 17 amino acids long.

The sample holds a few counts of this clonotype. This chain uses TRBV3-1 with TRBJ1-2, with D uncertain. The CDR3 runs 15 residues. V was trimmed by 0 bases and J by 8 bases, leaving 16 bases between them. CDR1 is LGHDT and CDR2 is YNNKEL in the germline V gene (reference sequence). The CDR3 bases are TGTGCCAGCAGCCAAGATGGGGTTGGTAGTAGGGGCTACACCTTC. It encodes CASSQDGVGSRGYTF.

J is TRBJ1-3 and V is TRBV29-1; D unresolved. Germline V gene data show CDR1 as SQVTM and CDR2 as ANQGSEA. Deletions cut 6 bases from V and 0 bases from J, with 9 bases between. There are 13 residues in the CDR3. CDR3 coding DNA: TGCAGCGTAGCACACATCTCTGGAAACACCATATATTTT. This gives the protein CSVAHISGNTIYF.

The table lists this clonotype with many counts. The V call is TRBV5-6, the J call TRBJ1-5, with D perhaps TRBD1 (5 bases). The ends were cut back, 2 bases at V and 6 bases at J, with 9 bases in the middle. Germline V gene lookup returns CDR1 SGHDT and CDR2 YYEEEE. The CDR3 runs 13 residues. The CDR3, as DNA: TGTGCCAGCAGCTTATACGGGGGTCAGCCCCAGCATTTT. Its translation is CASSLYGGQPQHF.

This clonotype was found many times. V is TRBV28 and J is TRBJ2-3, with TRBD1 matching 7 bases. The CDR3 totals 15 residues. V lost 3 bases, J lost 6 bases, and 9 bases stayed unmatched. Germline values: CDR1 MDHEN, CDR2 SYDVKM. The CDR3 DNA sequence: TGTGCCAGCAGTTTCTTCACACAGGGGCGGGATACGCAGTATTTT. This codes for CASSFFTQGRDTQYF.

This clonotype appeared many times. This chain joins TRBV7-2 and TRBJ2-7; TRBD2 is a possible D gene (5 bases). V lost 1 base and J 6 bases, leaving 16 bases between the germline ends. CDR1 and CDR2 from the germline V gene are SGHTA and FQGNSA. The CDR3 runs 15 residues. The CDR3 here is CASSLDPQLGGEQYF. The CDR3, as DNA: TGTGCCAGCAGCTTAGACCCCCAACTAGGCGGCGAGCAGTACTTC.

This clonotype was seen repeatedly, ten times or more. The CDR3 DNA reads TGTGCCAGCAGTTACTTTCCCCCGAGACCCGTGAACACTGAAGCTTTCTTT. Residues: CASSYFPPRPVNTEAFF. The chain joins TRBV6-2 or TRBV6-3 to TRBJ1-1; D remains ambiguous. Germline CDR1 and CDR2: MNHEY and SVGEGT. The V end lost 1 base, the J end lost 0 bases, and 15 bases lay between the germline ends. The CDR3 has 17 amino acids.

This clonotype has ten or more counts. The chain joins TRBV11-3 to TRBJ2-5, with D hard to call. Germline lookup yields CDR1 SGHNT and CDR2 YENEEA. The CDR3 runs 12 residues. The V and J ends lost 0 bases and 5 bases respectively, with 4 bases between them. The DNA of the CDR3 is TGTGCCAGCAGCTTAGAACGGGAGACCCAGTACTTC. Translation gives CASSLERETQYF.

This clonotype has at least ten counts. The CDR3 region has the DNA TGCAGTGCTAGAGGGTTCGCTAGCGGGAGGAACTACGAGCAGTACTTC. Translation: CSARGFASGRNYEQYF. The rearrangement uses TRBV20-1 and TRBJ2-7; 11 bases are a match to TRBD2. The V and J ends lost 1 base and 3 bases, in that order; junction bases with no gene match: 8. Germline loops: CDR1 DFQATT, CDR2 SNEGSKA (reference sequence). This CDR3 is built from 16 residues.